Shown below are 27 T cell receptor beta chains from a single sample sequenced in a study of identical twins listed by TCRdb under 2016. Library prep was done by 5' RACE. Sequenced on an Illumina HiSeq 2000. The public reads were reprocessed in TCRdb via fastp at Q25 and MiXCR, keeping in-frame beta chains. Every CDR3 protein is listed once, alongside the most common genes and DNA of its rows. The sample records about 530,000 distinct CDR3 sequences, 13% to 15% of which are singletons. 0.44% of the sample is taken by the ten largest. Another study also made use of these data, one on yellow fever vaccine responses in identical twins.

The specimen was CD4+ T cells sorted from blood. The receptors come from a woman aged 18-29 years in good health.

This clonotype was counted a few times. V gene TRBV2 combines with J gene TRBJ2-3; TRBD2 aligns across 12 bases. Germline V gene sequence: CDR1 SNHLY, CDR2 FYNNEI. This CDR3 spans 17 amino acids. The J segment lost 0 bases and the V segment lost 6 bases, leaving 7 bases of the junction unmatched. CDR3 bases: TGTGCCAGCAGGTTCCCGACTAGCGGGGGTAGCACAGATACGCAGTATTTT. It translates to CASRFPTSGGSTDTQYF.

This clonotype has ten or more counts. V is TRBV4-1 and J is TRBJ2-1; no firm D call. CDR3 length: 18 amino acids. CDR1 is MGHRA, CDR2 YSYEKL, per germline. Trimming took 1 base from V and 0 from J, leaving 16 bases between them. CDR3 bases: TGCGCCAGCAGCCAAGTAAGTGGCAGGTCAAGCTCCTACAATGAGCAGTTCTTC. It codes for CASSQVSGRSSSYNEQFF.

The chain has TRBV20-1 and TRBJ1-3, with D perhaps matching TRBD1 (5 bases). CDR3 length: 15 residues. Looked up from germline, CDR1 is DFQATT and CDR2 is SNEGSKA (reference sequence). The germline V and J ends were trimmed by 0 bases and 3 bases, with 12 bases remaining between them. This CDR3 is CSAREEGTSGNTIYF. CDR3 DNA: TGCAGTGCTAGAGAGGAGGGGACCAGTGGAAACACCATATATTTT.

The CDR3 is CASSRRDGETDTQYF. The DNA for the CDR3 is TGTGCCAGCAGCCGCAGGGACGGAGAGACAGATACGCAGTATTTT. This chain connects TRBV7-3 to TRBJ2-3; D tentatively fits TRBD1 or TRBD2 (5 bases each). Germline values: CDR1 SGHTA, CDR2 FQGTGA. Deletions cut 5 bases from V and 3 bases from J, with 15 bases between. The CDR3 length is 15 residues.

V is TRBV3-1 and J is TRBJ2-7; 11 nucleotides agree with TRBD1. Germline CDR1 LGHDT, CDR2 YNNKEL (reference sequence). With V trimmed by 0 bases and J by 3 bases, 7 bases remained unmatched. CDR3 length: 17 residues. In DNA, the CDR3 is TGTGCCAGCAGCCAAGAACGGAGTGGGACAGGGGGCTACGAGCAGTACTTC. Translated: CASSQERSGTGGYEQYF.

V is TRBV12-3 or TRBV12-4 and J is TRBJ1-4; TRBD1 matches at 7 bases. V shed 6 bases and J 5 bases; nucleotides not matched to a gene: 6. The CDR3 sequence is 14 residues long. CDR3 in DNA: TGTGCCAGCAGAGAGGGACAGAGCAATGAAAAACTGTTTTTT. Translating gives CASREGQSNEKLFF.

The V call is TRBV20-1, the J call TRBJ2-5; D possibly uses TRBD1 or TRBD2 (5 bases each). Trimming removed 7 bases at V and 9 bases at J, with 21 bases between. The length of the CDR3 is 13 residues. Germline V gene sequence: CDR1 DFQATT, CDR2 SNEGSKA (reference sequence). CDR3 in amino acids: CSELGLGDGAQYF. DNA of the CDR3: TGCAGTGAATTGGGGCTAGGGGACGGGGCCCAGTACTTC.

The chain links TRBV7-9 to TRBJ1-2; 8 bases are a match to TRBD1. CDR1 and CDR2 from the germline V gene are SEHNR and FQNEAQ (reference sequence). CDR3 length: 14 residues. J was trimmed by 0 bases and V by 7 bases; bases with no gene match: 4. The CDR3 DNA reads TGTGCCAGCACCGTGACAGGGGCTAACTATGGCTACACCTTC. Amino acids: CASTVTGANYGYTF.

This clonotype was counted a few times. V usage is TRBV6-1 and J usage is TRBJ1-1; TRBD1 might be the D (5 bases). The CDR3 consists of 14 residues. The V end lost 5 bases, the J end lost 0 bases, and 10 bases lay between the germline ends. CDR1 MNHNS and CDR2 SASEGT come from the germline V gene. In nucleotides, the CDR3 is TGTGCCAGCAGTCCGGGGGGGATGAACACTGAAGCTTTCTTT. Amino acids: CASSPGGMNTEAFF.

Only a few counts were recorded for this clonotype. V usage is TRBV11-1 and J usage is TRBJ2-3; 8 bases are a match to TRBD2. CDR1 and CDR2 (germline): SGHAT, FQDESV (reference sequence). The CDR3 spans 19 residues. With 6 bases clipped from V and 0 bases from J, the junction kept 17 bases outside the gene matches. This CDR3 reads CASRLGLQSSGPSTDTQYF. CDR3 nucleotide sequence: TGTGCCAGCAGACTAGGCCTTCAGTCTAGCGGGCCTAGCACAGATACGCAGTATTTT.

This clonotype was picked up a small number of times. The chain's CDR3 is CASIPTGPQNTEAFF. The CDR3, as DNA: TGTGCCAGCATCCCTACTGGGCCCCAGAACACTGAAGCTTTCTTT. V and J are TRBV12-3 or TRBV12-4 and TRBJ1-1, with D hard to call. The CDR3 spans 15 residues. The V end lost 7 bases, the J end lost 1 base, and 16 bases lay between the germline ends.

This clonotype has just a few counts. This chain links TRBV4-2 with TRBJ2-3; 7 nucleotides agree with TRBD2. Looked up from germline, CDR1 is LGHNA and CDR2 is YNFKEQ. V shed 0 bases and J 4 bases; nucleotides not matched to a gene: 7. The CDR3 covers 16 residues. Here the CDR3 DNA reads TGTGCCAGCAGCCAAGAGGGCCAGCGGGGACCAGATACGCAGTATTTT. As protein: CASSQEGQRGPDTQYF.

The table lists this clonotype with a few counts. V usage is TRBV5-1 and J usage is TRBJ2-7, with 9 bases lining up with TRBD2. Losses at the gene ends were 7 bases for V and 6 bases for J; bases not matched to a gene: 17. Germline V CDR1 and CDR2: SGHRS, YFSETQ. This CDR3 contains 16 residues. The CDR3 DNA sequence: TGCGCCAGCGAAGAGGGTTCTAGCGGGATAAGAAGCGAGCAGTACTTC. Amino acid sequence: CASEEGSSGIRSEQYF.

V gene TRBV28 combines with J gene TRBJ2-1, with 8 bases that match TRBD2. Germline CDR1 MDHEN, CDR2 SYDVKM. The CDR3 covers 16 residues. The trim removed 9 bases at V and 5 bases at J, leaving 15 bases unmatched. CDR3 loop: CARAGAGYHTHNEQFF. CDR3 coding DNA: TGTGCCAGAGCGGGGGCCGGCTACCACACACACAATGAGCAGTTCTTC.

In DNA, the CDR3 is TGTGCCAGCACCTCTATAGGTAGCGAACCTTACAATGAGCAGTTCTTC. This codes for CASTSIGSEPYNEQFF. The rearrangement joins TRBV28 to TRBJ2-1, with D possibly matching TRBD2 (5 bases). This CDR3 is built from 16 residues. Trimming stripped 7 bases from V and 4 bases from J, with 20 bases between. The germline CDR1 and CDR2 sequences are MDHEN and SYDVKM.

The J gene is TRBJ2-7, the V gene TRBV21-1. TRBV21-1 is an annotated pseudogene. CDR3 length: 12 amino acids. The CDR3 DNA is TGTGCCAGCAGCAAAAACTGGGGAGAGCAGTACGTC. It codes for CASSKNWGEQYV.

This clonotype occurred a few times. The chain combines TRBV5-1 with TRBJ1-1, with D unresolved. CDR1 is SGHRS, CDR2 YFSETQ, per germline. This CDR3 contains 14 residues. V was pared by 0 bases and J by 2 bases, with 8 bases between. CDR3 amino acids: CASSLGWLNTEAFF. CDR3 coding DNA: TGCGCCAGCAGCTTGGGGTGGCTAAACACTGAAGCTTTCTTT.

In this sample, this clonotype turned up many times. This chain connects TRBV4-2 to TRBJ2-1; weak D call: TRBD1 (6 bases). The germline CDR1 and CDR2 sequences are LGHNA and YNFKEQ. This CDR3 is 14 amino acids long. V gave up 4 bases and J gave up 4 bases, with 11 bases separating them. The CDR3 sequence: CASSRPDSYNEQFF. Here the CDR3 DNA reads TGTGCCAGCAGCCGCCCGGACAGTTACAATGAGCAGTTCTTC.

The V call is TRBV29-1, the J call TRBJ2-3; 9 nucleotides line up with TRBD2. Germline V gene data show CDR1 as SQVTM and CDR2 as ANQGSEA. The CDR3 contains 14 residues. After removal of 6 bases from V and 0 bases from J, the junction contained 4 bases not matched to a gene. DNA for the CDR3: TGCAGCGTCCCTAGCGGGATAAGCACAGATACGCAGTATTTT. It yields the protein CSVPSGISTDTQYF.

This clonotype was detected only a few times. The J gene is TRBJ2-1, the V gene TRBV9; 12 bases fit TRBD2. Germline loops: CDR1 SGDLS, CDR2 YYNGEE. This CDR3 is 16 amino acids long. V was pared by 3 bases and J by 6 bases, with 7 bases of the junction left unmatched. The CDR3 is CASSAGTSGGSNEQFF. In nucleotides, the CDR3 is TGTGCCAGCAGCGCAGGTACTAGCGGGGGGTCCAATGAGCAGTTCTTC.

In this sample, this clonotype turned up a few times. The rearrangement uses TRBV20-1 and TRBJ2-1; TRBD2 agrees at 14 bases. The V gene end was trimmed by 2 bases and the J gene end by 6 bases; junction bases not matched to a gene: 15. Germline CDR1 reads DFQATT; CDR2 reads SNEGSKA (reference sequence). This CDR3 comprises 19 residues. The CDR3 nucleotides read TGCAGTGCTAGACCCTCCGAGAGACTAGCGGGGGGGTTACGCAATGAGCAGTTCTTC. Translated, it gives CSARPSERLAGGLRNEQFF.

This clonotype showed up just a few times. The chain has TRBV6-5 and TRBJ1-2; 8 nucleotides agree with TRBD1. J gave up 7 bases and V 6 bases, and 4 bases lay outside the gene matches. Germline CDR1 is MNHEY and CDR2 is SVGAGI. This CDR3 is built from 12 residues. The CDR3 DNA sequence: TGTGCCAGCAGGGAAGGACAGGGTGGCTACACCTTC. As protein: CASREGQGGYTF.

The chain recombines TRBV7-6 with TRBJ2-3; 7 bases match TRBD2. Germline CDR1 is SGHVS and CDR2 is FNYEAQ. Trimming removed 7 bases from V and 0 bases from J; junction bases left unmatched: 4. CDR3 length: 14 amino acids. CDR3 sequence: CASKRETSTDTQYF. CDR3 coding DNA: TGTGCCAGCAAGCGGGAAACGAGCACAGATACGCAGTATTTT.

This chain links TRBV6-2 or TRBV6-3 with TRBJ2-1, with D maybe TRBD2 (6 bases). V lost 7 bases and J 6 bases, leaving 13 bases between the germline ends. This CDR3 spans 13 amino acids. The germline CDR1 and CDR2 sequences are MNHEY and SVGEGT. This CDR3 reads CASTGLFLNEQFF. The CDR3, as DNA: TGTGCCAGCACGGGACTTTTCCTCAATGAGCAGTTCTTC.

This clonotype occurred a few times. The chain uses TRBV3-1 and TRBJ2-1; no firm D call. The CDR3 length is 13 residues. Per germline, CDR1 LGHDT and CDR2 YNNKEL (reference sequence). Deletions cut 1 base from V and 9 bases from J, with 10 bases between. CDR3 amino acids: CASSQGDKGEQFF. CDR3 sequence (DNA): TGTGCCAGCAGCCAAGGAGATAAGGGTGAGCAGTTCTTC.

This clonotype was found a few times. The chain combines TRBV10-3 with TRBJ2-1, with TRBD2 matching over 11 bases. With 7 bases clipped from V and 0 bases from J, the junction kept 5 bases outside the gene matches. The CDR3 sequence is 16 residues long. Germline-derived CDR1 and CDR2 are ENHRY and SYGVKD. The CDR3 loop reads CAIKGTSGLSYNEQFF. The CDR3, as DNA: TGTGCCATCAAAGGGACTAGCGGCCTCTCCTACAATGAGCAGTTCTTC.

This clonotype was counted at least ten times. CDR3 bases: TGCGCCAGCAGCCAAGTTGACAGGAGCAATCAGCCCCAGCATTTT. The encoded protein is CASSQVDRSNQPQHF. V is TRBV4-1 and J is TRBJ1-5; possible D gene TRBD1, 6 bases. Per the germline V gene, CDR1 is MGHRA and CDR2 is YSYEKL. V shed 1 base and J shed 1 base, with 8 bases lying between them. This CDR3 has 15 residues.